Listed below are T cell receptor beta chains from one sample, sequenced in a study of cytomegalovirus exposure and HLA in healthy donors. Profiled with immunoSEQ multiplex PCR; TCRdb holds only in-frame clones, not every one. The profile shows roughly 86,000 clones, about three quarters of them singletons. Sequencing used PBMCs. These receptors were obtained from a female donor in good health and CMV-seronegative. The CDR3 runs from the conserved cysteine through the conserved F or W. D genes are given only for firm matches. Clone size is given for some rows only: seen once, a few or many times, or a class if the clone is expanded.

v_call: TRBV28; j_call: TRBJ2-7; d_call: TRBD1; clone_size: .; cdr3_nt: TGTGCCAGCAATTCGGACAGGGACGAGCAGTACTTC; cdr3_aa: CASNSDRDEQYF
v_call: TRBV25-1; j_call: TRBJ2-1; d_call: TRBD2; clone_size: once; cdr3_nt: TGTGCCAGCAGTGAATTTGCGGGAGTTATAAATGAGCAGTTCTTC; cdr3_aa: CASSEFAGVINEQFF
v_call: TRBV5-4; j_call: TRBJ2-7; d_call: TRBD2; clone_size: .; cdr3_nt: TGTGCCAGCAGCTTGGCGGGCGGGCGGGGGGTCTACGAGCAGTACTTC; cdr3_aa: CASSLAGGRGVYEQYF
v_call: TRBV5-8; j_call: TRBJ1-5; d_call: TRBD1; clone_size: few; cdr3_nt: TGTGCCAGCAGCTTGGGCAGGGGGCTGGTTGGCAATCAGCCCCAGCATTTT; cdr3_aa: CASSLGRGLVGNQPQHF
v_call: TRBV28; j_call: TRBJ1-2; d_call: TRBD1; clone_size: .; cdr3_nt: TGTGCCAGCAGGACAGGGTCCGGGGGAGGCTACACCTTC; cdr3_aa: CASRTGSGGGYTF
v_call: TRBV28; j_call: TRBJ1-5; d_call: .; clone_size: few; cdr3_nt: TGTGCCAGCAGTCCCCCAAATCAGCCCCAGCATTTT; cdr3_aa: CASSPPNQPQHF
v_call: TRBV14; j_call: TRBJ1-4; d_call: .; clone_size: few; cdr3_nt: TGTGCCAGCAGCCAGGGAGGAAAACTGTTTTTT; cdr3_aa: CASSQGGKLFF
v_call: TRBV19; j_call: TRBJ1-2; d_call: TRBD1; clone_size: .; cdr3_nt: TGTGCCAGTAGTTCGACAGGGCCCTATGGCTACACCTTC; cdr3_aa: CASSSTGPYGYTF
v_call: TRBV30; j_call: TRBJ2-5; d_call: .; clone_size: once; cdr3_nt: TGTGCCTGGAGTAGTCAGGCCCAAGAGACCCAGTACTTC; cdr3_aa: CAWSSQAQETQYF
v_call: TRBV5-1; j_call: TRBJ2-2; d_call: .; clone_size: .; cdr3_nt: TGCGCCAGCAGCTCGGACACCGGGGAGCTGTTTTTT; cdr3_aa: CASSSDTGELFF
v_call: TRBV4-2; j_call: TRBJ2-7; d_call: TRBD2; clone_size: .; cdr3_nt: TGTGCCAGCAGCCAAGAGGGCATGGGGGGGAGCTACGAGCAGTACTTC; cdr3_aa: CASSQEGMGGSYEQYF
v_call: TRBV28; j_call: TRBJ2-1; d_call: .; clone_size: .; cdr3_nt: TGTGCCAGCAGTCTAACCTACAATGAGCAGTTCTTC; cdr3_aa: CASSLTYNEQFF